This T cell receptor (beta chain) stems from a study of OX40 agonist ivuxolimab in advanced cancers. Overall study context: Three patients, one with hepatocellular carcinoma and two with cutaneous melanoma, achieved partial responses. The study's findings and limits: Average numbers of expanded clones were greater in CD8+ T cells than in CD4+.

With 5 bases removed from V and 3 bases from J, the gap between germline ends came to 14 bases. Germline V gene data show CDR1 as SGHTA and CDR2 as FQGNSA. The CDR3 has 15 amino acids. Sequenced by immunoSEQ multiplex PCR; TCRdb stores in-frame clones only, minus some. Of approximately 50,000 clones listed, 65% to 85% are singletons. As for this clone: Antigen unknown.

The input for sequencing was CD4+ or CD8+ T cells sorted from blood, taken in a trial of the OX40 agonist ivuxolimab. The receptor was derived from an adult with an advanced solid tumor such as melanoma, head and neck, liver or kidney cancer. The V gene is TRBV7-2, the J gene TRBJ1-5; D may be TRBD1 (5 bases). The CDR3, as DNA: TGTGCCAGCAGCCCGATTAGGGGCTCCAATCAGCCCCAGCATTTT. Its translation is CASSPIRGSNQPQHF.